This T cell receptor (beta chain) derives from a study of cytomegalovirus exposure and HLA in healthy donors. Study findings and constraints: The majority of CMV-associated TCR beta chains were reported as apparently HLA-restricted in a later analysis. In vitro work confirmed that a few CMV-associated chains recognize CMV antigens.

The CDR3 runs to 13 residues. V shed 6 bases and J 6 bases; nucleotides not matched to a gene: 7. Germline V gene lookup returns CDR1 SGHAT and CDR2 FQDESV (reference sequence). PCR employed 60 Vbeta and 13 Jbeta primers. Only in-frame clones appear in the TCRdb table, and some are missing; sequencing was by immunoSEQ multiplex PCR. In the table there are 97,000 or so clones, over 8% of which are singletons. This clone was picked up a small number of times. Its antigen remains unknown. The TCR originated in a man aged 45-65 years in good health and CMV-seropositive. The chain recombines TRBV11-1 with TRBJ2-7; 8 nucleotides agree with TRBD2. The sample taken for sequencing was PBMCs. The CDR3 DNA reads TGTGCCAGCAGTCCGGGACTAGTTGGCGAGCAGTACTTC. Its protein product is CASSPGLVGEQYF.